This T cell receptor beta chain was found in a study of shared clonotypes between healthy human individuals. TCRdb keeps only in-frame clones here, not all; method: immunoSEQ multiplex PCR. The data contain 850,000 to 1,100,000 clones, 77% of them singletons. Study-wide findings and caveats: Naive CD4 clonotype sharing across several donors was approximately 5%.

This clone was seen more than once but under ten times. The antigen is not known. Sequenced: memory CD4+ T cells from PBMCs. The subset here: CD45RA-negative fraction. The receptor was isolated from a man aged 18 to 35 in good health. Some clones in this sample may be carry-over from other donors' samples.

The chain's CDR3 is CASSQGLVGGRADTQYF. CDR3 nucleotides: TGCGCCAGCAGCCAGGGATTGGTAGGGGGAAGGGCAGATACGCAGTATTTT. The gene calls are TRBV5-1 and TRBJ2-3; possibly TRBD1 for D (6 bases). The CDR3 totals 17 residues. V was cut by 4 bases and J by 4 bases, with 22 bases left in between. Germline CDR1 is SGHRS and CDR2 is YFSETQ.